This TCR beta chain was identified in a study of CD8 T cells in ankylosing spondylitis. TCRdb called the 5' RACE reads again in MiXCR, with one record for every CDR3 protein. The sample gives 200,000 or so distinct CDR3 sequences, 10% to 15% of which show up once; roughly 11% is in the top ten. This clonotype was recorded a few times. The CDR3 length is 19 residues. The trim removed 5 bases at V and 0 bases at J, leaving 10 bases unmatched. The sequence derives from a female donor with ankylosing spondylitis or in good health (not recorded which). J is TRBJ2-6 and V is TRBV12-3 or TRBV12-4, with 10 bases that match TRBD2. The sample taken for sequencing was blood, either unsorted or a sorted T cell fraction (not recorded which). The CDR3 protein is CASSIRTSGVNSGANVLTF. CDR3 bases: TGTGCCAGCAGTATTCGGACTAGCGGAGTCAACTCTGGGGCCAACGTCCTGACTTTC.